The rows below give T cell receptor beta chains drawn from one sample of a study of patients and donors after allogeneic stem cell transplantation. TCRdb independently ran MiXCR on the RT-PCR reads; one entry per CDR3 protein. The sample holds roughly 880,000 distinct CDR3 sequences; roughly 18% are singletons and the top ten take around 5.5%. The sample was blood, either unsorted or a sorted T cell fraction (not recorded which). Source of these receptors: a human donor who was either an allogeneic HSCT recipient or a stem cell or donor lymphocyte infusion donor (not recorded which). It is not recorded whose cells these are; they may come from a transplant donor. Each CDR3 is given with its conserved first and last residue. Each record gives: J gene, V gene, clone size, D gene, CDR3 protein, CDR3 DNA. A D gene is named only where the DNA matches it firmly. Only part of the rows carry a size: once, few, many, or a class if the clone is expanded.

>TRBJ2-7|TRBV12-3/TRBV12-4|NA|NA
CASSPTFGQTYEQYF
TGTGCCAGCAGCCCTACCTTTGGACAGACCTACGAGCAGTACTTC
>TRBJ1-2|TRBV12-3/TRBV12-4|NA|TRBD1
CASSTGDGYGYTF
TGTGCCAGCAGTACAGGGGATGGCTATGGCTACACCTTC
>TRBJ1-1|TRBV18|NA|NA
CASSPPVGPGAEAFF
TGTGCCAGCTCACCTCCCGTTGGACCCGGGGCTGAAGCTTTCTTT
>TRBJ2-7|TRBV10-2|NA|TRBD2
CASSDGREQYF
TGCGCCAGCAGTGACGGGAGGGAGCAGTACTTC
>TRBJ1-2|TRBV12-3/TRBV12-4|few|NA
CASSLSPLGNYGYTF
TGTGCCAGCAGTCTAAGCCCCCTCGGGAACTATGGCTACACCTTC
>TRBJ2-7|TRBV2|NA|TRBD2
CASSARTSGYEQYF
TGTGCCAGCAGTGCTAGGACTAGCGGGTACGAGCAGTACTTC
>TRBJ1-1|TRBV20-1|many|NA
CSATNRRKNTEAFF
TGCAGTGCTACCAACCGACGGAAGAACACTGAAGCTTTCTTT
>TRBJ1-2|TRBV24-1|many|TRBD1
CATSDDKGADNYGYTF
TGTGCCACCAGTGACGATAAGGGGGCCGATAACTATGGCTACACCTTC
>TRBJ1-5|TRBV24-1|few|NA
CATSPGISNQPQHF
TGTGCCACCAGTCCAGGGATCAGCAATCAGCCCCAGCATTTT
>TRBJ2-2|TRBV5-1|many|TRBD2
CASSFGLAGYTGELFF
TGCGCCAGCAGCTTCGGGCTAGCGGGATACACCGGGGAGCTGTTTTTT